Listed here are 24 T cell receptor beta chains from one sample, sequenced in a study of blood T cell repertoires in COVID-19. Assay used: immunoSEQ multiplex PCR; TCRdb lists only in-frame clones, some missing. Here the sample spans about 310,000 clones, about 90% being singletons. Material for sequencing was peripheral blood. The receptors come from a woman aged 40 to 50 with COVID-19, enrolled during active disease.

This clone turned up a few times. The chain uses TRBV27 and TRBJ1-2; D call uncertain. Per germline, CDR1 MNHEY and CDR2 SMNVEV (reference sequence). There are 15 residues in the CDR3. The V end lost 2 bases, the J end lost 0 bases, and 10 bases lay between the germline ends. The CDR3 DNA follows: TGTGCCAGCAGTTTACAGGATTTAGCTAACTATGGCTACACCTTC. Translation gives CASSLQDLANYGYTF.

Here the CDR3 DNA reads TGTGCCAGCAGTTACTCGAAAGCTTCCCCCTATGGCTACACCTTC. As protein: CASSYSKASPYGYTF. The chain has TRBV6-5 and TRBJ1-2, with no clear D. V was pared by 0 bases and J by 4 bases, with 12 bases between. The length of the CDR3 is 15 residues. Germline V CDR1 and CDR2: MNHEY, SVGAGI.

CDR3 amino acids: CATSRDLGGGQFF. Written as DNA, the CDR3 is TGTGCCACCAGCAGAGATCTTGGGGGCGGGCAGTTCTTC. The chain couples TRBV15 to TRBJ2-1, with TRBD1 as a possible D gene (6 bases). This CDR3 spans 13 amino acids. Trimming took 0 bases from V and 12 from J, leaving 12 bases between them. Germline V CDR1 and CDR2: LNHNV, YYDKDF (reference sequence).

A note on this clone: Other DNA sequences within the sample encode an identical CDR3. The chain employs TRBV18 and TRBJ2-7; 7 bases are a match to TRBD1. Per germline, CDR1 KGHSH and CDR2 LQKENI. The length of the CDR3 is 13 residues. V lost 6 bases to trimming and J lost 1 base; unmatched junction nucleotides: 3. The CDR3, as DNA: TGTGCCAGCTCCCCGGGACAGTCCTACGAGCAGTACTTC. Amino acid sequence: CASSPGQSYEQYF. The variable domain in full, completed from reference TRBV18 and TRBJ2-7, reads NAGVMQNPRHLVRRRGQEARLRCSPMKGHSHVYWYRQLPEEGLKFMVYLQKENIIDESGMPKERFSAEFPKEGPSILRIQQVVRGDSAAYFCASSPGQSYEQYFGPGTRLTVT.

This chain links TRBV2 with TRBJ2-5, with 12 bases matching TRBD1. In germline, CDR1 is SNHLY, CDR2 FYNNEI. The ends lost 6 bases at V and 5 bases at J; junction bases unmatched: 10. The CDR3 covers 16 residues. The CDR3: CASSITGQGAGETQYF. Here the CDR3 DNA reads TGTGCCAGCAGCATTACGGGACAGGGGGCGGGGGAGACCCAGTACTTC. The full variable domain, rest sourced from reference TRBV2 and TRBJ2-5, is EPEVTQTPSHQVTQMGQEVILRCVPISNHLYFYWYRQILGQKVEFLVSFYNNEISEKSEIFDDQFSVERPDGSNFTLKIRSTKLEDSAMYFCASSITGQGAGETQYFGPGTRLLVL.

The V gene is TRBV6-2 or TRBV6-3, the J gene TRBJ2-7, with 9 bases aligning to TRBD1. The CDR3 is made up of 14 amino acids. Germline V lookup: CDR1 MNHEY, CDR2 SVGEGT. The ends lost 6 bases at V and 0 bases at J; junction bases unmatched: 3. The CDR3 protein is CASSDRGVSYEQYF. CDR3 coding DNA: TGTGCCAGCAGCGACAGGGGGGTCTCCTACGAGCAGTACTTC.

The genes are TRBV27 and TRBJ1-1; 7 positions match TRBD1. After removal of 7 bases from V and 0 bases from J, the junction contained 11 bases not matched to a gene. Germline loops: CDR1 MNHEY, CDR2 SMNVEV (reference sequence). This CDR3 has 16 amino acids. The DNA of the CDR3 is TGTGCCAGCACCCCAATATACAGGGGTATGAACACTGAAGCTTTCTTT. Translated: CASTPIYRGMNTEAFF.

The CDR3 DNA follows: TGTGCCAGCAGCTTAGGGGGAGGAGGCTCCTACGAGCAGTACTTC. Translation: CASSLGGGGSYEQYF. The chain recombines TRBV7-2 with TRBJ2-7; a possible D gene is TRBD2 (6 bases). Germline CDR1 SGHTA, CDR2 FQGNSA. The CDR3 extends over 15 amino acids. The germline V and J ends were trimmed by 1 base and 0 bases, with 10 bases remaining between them.

CDR3 DNA sequence: TGTGCCAGCAGCCCGGGGGGGACAGGGGGAAATCAGCCCCAGCATTTT. Its translation: CASSPGGTGGNQPQHF. The genes are TRBV7-2 and TRBJ1-5; TRBD1 matches at 11 bases. Germline trimming cut 5 bases from V and 4 bases from J; bases unmatched to any gene: 7. Germline lookup yields CDR1 SGHTA and CDR2 FQGNSA. CDR3 length: 16 residues.

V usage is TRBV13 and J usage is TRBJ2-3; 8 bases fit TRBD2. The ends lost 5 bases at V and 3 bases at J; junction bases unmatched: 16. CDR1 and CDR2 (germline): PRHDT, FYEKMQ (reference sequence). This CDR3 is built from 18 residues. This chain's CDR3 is CASSTLLGRGGLTDTQYF. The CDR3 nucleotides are TGTGCCAGCAGCACCCTCTTGGGCCGCGGGGGGCTAACAGATACGCAGTATTTT.

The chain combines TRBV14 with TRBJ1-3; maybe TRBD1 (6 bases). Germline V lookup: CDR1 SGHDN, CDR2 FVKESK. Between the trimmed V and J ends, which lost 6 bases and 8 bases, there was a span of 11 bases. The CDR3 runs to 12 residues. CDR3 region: CASSLRGYTIYF. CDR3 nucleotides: TGTGCCAGCAGTCTCAGGGGCTACACCATATATTTT.

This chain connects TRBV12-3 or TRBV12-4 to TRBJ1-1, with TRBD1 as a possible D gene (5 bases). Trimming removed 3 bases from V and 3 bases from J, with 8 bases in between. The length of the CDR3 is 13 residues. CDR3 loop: CASSFWGDTEAFF. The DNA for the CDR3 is TGTGCCAGCAGTTTTTGGGGGGACACTGAAGCTTTCTTT.

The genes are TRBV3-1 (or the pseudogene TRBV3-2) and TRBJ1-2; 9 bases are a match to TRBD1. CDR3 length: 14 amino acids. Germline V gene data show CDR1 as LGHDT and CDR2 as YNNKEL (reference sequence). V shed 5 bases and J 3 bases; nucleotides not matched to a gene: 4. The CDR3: CASSTRDRDYGYTF. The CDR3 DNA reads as TGTGCCAGCAGCACCCGGGACAGGGACTATGGCTACACCTTC.

CDR3 DNA sequence: TGTGCCAGCAGCGCCGAGCCCCGACTCACGAATGAAAAACTGTTTTTT. Amino acids: CASSAEPRLTNEKLFF. The J gene is TRBJ1-4, the V gene TRBV9; no reliable D call. CDR1 and CDR2 from the germline V gene are SGDLS and YYNGEE. The CDR3 is made up of 16 amino acids. Trimming took 3 bases from V and 5 from J, leaving 17 bases between them.

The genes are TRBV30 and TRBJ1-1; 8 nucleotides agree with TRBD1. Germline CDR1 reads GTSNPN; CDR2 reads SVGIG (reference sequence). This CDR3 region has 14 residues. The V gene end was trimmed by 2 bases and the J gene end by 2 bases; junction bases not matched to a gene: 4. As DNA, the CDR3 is TGTGCCTGGAGTTTCGGGACAGGAAACACTGAAGCTTTCTTT. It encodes CAWSFGTGNTEAFF.

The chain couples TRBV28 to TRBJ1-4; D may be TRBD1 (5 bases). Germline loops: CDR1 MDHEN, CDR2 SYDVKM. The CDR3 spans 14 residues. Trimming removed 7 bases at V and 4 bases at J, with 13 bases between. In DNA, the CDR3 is TGTGCCAGCACCAAAGACAGCTATAATGAAAAACTGTTTTTT. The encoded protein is CASTKDSYNEKLFF.

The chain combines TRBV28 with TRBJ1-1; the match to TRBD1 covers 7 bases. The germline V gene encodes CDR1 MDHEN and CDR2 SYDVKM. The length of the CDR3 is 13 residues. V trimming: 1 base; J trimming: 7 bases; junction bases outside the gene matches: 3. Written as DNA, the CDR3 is TGTGCCAGCAGTTTATCGCGGGACAGTGAAGCTTTCTTT. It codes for CASSLSRDSEAFF.

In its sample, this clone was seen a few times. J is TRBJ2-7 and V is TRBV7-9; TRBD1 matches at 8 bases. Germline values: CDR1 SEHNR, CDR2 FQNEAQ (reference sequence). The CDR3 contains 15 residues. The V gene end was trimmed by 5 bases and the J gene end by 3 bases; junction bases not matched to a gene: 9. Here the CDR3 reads CASSRTGLDGYEQYF. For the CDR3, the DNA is TGTGCCAGCAGCCGGACAGGGCTCGATGGCTACGAGCAGTACTTC.

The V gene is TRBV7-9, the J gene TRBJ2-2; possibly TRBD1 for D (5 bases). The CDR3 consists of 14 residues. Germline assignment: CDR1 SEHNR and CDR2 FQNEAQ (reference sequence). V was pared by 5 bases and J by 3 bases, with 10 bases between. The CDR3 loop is CASSLDRDTGELFF. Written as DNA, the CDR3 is TGTGCCAGCAGCCTTGACAGAGACACCGGGGAGCTGTTTTTT.

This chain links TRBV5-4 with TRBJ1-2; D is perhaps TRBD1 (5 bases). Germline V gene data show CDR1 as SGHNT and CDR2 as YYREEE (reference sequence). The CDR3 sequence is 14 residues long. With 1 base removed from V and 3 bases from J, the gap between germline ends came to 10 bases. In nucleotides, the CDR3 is TGTGCCAGCAGCTTGCCAGGGTGGGACTATGGCTACACCTTC. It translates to CASSLPGWDYGYTF.

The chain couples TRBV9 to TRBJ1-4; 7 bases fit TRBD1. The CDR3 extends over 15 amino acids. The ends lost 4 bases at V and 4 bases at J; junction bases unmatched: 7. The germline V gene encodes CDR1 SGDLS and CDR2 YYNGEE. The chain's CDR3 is CASSPGTVYNEKLFF. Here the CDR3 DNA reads TGTGCCAGCAGCCCGGGGACAGTTTATAATGAAAAACTGTTTTTT.

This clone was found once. The CDR3 reads CASSTKIRGTGDSPLHF. CDR3 sequence (DNA): TGTGCCAGCAGCACGAAAATCCGAGGGACAGGGGATTCACCCCTCCACTTT. The rearrangement joins TRBV9 to TRBJ1-6; 10 bases align to TRBD1. This CDR3 has 17 residues. Germline CDR1 reads SGDLS; CDR2 reads YYNGEE. V trimming: 4 bases; J trimming: 8 bases; junction bases outside the gene matches: 12.

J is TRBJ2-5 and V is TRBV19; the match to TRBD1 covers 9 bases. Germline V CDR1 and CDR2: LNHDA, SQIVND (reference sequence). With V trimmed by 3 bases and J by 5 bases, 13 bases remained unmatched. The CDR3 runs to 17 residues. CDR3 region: CASSIPFRGQGRETQYF. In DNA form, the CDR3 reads TGTGCCAGTAGTATCCCCTTTCGGGGACAGGGTAGGGAGACCCAGTACTTC. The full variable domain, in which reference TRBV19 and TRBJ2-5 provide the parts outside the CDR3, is DGGITQSPKYLFRKEGQNVTLSCEQNLNHDAMYWYRQDPGQGLRLIYYSQIVNDFQKGDIAEGYSVSREKKESFPLTVTSAQKNPTAFYLCASSIPFRGQGRETQYFGPGTRLLVL.

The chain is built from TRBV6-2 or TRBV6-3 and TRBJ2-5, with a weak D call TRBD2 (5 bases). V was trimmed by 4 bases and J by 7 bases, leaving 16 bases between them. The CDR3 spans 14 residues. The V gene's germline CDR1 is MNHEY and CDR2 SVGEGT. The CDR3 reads CASSSEGSSRTQYF. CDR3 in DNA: TGTGCCAGCAGTTCTGAGGGCAGTTCTCGGACCCAGTACTTC.